Reported below is one TCR beta chain. Only one count was recorded for this clonotype. Its antigen remains unidentified. Base qualities are not provided; no much larger clone lies one nucleotide away. Evidence from one read is weak. Sequencing was carried out with an Illumina HiSeq 1500. TCRdb reran the public reads through fastp at Q25 and MiXCR, keeping productive beta chains. Each entry is one CDR3 protein sequence, shown with its most common DNA and genes. The sample table shows roughly 78,000 distinct CDR3 sequences, and 35% to 45% are seen once. The ten largest clones capture approximately 95% of the sample. This specimen's treatment or condition label, per the study, means: in vitro stimulation with specific CMV peptide epitopes to enrich CMV-specific T cells. The sample is drawn from a study of T cell repertoires in cytomegalovirus infection (dated by TCRdb to about 2019). In terms of the full investigation: Peptide stimulations targeted recently identified HLA-C-restricted CMV epitopes, whose presentation resists viral immunomodulation, together with well-studied HLA-B-restricted epitopes. The HLA type of each donor mattered for the analysis, because public TCR beta signatures pointed to carriage of CMV infection along with the matching HLA type. The full study reports these points: The ex vivo response was dominated by HLA-C-restricted CMV-specific TCR beta clonotypes, which also provided the single most frequent clonotype in two of eight donors. In both this cohort and an independent roughly 400-donor cohort, the cumulative frequency of public TCR beta family members distinguished carriers of CMV infection plus the relevant HLA type.

V gives up 5 bases and J gives up 5 bases, and the segment between their germline ends measures 16 bases. The CDR3 runs 15 amino acids, cysteine and phenylalanine included. This entry keeps only the CDR3 DNA: 45 bases, framed from base 1. CDR1 is given as MGHRA and CDR2 as YSYEKL, both from the germline V gene. The specimen was CD8+ T cells from cultured PBMCs, collected from culture after CMV antigen stimulation. The origin of this receptor is a human donor in good health (CMV status not recorded). Some clones in this sample may be carry-over from other donors' samples. Recombination joined TRBV4-1 with TRBJ2-1, with the D gene call left open. In nucleotides, the sequence is TGCGCCAGCAGCGCCCGGGCCCCGGCGGACAATGAGCAGTTCTTC. Its product reads: CASSARAPADNEQFF.